This T cell receptor (beta chain) was observed in a study of OX40 agonist ivuxolimab in advanced cancers. Study at large: The patients received agonistic anti-OX40 (CD134) antibody ivuxolimab.

Germline loops: CDR1 LNHDA, CDR2 SQIVND (reference sequence). The CDR3 loop spans 15 amino acids. J gave up 7 bases and V 5 bases, and 13 bases lay outside the gene matches. Method: immunoSEQ multiplex PCR; TCRdb's copy keeps in-frame clones and lacks some. Of 95,000 or so clones listed, around 92% were seen once; the top ten hold roughly 0.5%. This clone was observed once. Its antigen is unknown. Regarding the study as a whole: Certain nonresponders additionally had low normalized T-cell clonal expansion. Undetermined was the antigen specificity of the expanded peripheral T cells.

This sequence originates from an adult with an advanced solid tumor such as melanoma, head and neck, liver or kidney cancer. This chain links TRBV19 with TRBJ2-7; 8 nucleotides agree with TRBD2. Sample: CD4+ or CD8+ T cells sorted from blood, taken in a trial of the OX40 agonist ivuxolimab. The CDR3 DNA sequence: TGTGCCAGTAGTGCGAAATCGGGAGGGCCGCGAGAGCAGTACTTC. Amino acids: CASSAKSGGPREQYF.